This T cell receptor (beta chain) was retrieved from a study of control samples from healthy donors and cancer patients. The assay was immunoSEQ multiplex PCR, and TCRdb's table has in-frame clones only and misses some. The top ten clones hold 5% to 7% of a sample with under 450,000 clones, more than 80% of them seen once. In germline, CDR1 is GTSNPN, CDR2 SVGIG (reference sequence). Trimming removed 7 bases at V and 2 bases at J, with 21 bases between. The CDR3 covers 17 residues. Sequencing was done on a sample of PBMCs. The receptor's source is a man aged 35 to 55 with head and neck cancer. The rearrangement links TRBV30 to TRBJ1-6; D not certain. Written as DNA, the CDR3 is TGTGCCTTTCAACTGGAGTACAGAGTCCCCTATAATTCACCCCTCCACTTT. Its protein product is CAFQLEYRVPYNSPLHF.